Given below is one T cell receptor (beta chain) in context. Its matching antigen is unknown. The sample carries other DNA sequences with the same CDR3. V was pared by 0 bases and J by 4 bases, with 11 bases between. The CDR3 spans 15 residues. The germline CDR1 and CDR2 sequences are SGDLS and YYNGEE. The data belong to a study of cytomegalovirus exposure and HLA in healthy donors. Amplification used 60 Vbeta primers and 13 Jbeta primers. The protocol was immunoSEQ multiplex PCR, while the TCRdb copy is restricted to in-frame clones and leaves out a portion. The table includes around 190,000 clones, 86% detected once. General study findings and limits: The study had only CMV serostatus as immune exposure information.

This sequence joins TRBV9 and TRBJ2-1, with a tentative D call TRBD2 (7 bases). The source of this sequence is a woman aged 30 to 39 in good health and CMV-seronegative. The sample consisted of PBMCs. The chain's CDR3 is CASSVVGGPYNEQFF. The CDR3 DNA is TGTGCCAGCAGCGTAGTGGGGGGGCCTTACAATGAGCAGTTCTTC.